One sample yielded the 2 T cell receptor beta chains listed below, sequenced in a study of Graves' ophthalmopathy and Graves' hyperthyroidism. CDR3 regions of TCR beta were amplified from RNA transcripts. Second-round multiplex PCR followed a first-round RT-PCR using HTBI primers. TCRdb itself ran the multiplex PCR reads through MiXCR, one entry per CDR3 protein. The profile shows about 210,000 distinct CDR3 sequences, roughly 27% of them singletons. Input material: peripheral blood. The receptors come from a man aged 45-65 years with Graves' ophthalmopathy.

This clonotype was counted many times. The rearrangement links TRBV12-3 or TRBV12-4 to TRBJ1-6; unclear D gene. V lost 3 bases and J lost 7, with 7 bases in between. This CDR3 is 13 amino acids long. CDR3: CASSFSLNSPLHF. In DNA, the CDR3 is TGTGCCAGCAGTTTCAGCCTCAATTCACCCCTCCACTTT.

The J gene is TRBJ1-1, the V gene TRBV11-2, with D perhaps matching TRBD1 (5 bases). The CDR3 length is 16 residues. The germline V and J ends were trimmed by 5 bases and 6 bases, with 22 bases remaining between them. Germline CDR1 SGHAT, CDR2 FQNNGV. CDR3 bases: TGTGCCAGCAGCCGTATTACCGACTCAGGGCGGGCTGAAGCTTTCTTT. This codes for CASSRITDSGRAEAFF.